What follows are 30 T cell receptor beta chains derived from one specimen sequenced in a study of cytomegalovirus exposure and HLA in healthy donors. TCRdb keeps only in-frame clones here, not all; method: immunoSEQ multiplex PCR. The table lists around 130,000 clones, about 90% of them singletons. Sample: PBMCs. Receptor source: a man younger than 45 in good health and CMV-seronegative.

This rearrangement joins TRBV27 to TRBJ1-1; D is perhaps TRBD1 (5 bases). Germline V CDR1 and CDR2: MNHEY, SMNVEV (reference sequence). V was clipped by 8 bases and J by 1 base, with 20 bases between them. The CDR3 is 16 residues long. The CDR3 here is CASGQWVFGRNTEAFF. The CDR3 DNA reads TGTGCCAGCGGACAATGGGTCTTTGGCCGGAACACTGAAGCTTTCTTT.

The V and J genes are TRBV7-2 and TRBJ2-7, with TRBD2 matching over 8 bases. From germline, CDR1 is SGHTA and CDR2 FQGNSA. The CDR3 has 17 residues. The junction had 10 bases not matched to a gene; V was cut back by 0 bases and J by 3 bases. The CDR3 DNA is TGTGCCAGCAGCTTAGCGCTGAGCGGGAGTTTGGTCTACGAGCAGTACTTC. Translated, it gives CASSLALSGSLVYEQYF.

This clone was found once. The chain links TRBV21-1 to TRBJ2-7; TRBD2, the table's D call, was not compared with the DNA. TRBV21-1 is noted as a pseudogene. This CDR3 comprises 15 residues. This CDR3 reads CASSKVRAGSHEQYF. The CDR3, as DNA: TGTGCCAGCAGCAAAGTCCGAGCGGGTAGTCACGAGCAGTACTTC.

This chain connects TRBV27 to TRBJ2-7, with D uncertain. The CDR3 has 15 amino acids. V gave up 2 bases and J gave up 1 base, with 12 bases separating them. The germline CDR1 and CDR2 sequences are MNHEY and SMNVEV (reference sequence). CDR3 bases: TGTGCCAGCAGTTTAGCGTCCGGTTTGTCCTACGAGCAGTACTTC. It encodes CASSLASGLSYEQYF.

This CDR3 is CASSPAVGLTGEKLFF. In DNA form, the CDR3 reads TGTGCCAGCTCACCAGCCGTCGGACTCACGGGTGAAAAACTGTTTTTT. The chain joins TRBV18 to TRBJ1-4; D gene unclear. The CDR3 totals 16 residues. V was clipped by 2 bases and J by 7 bases, with 17 bases between them. CDR1 and CDR2 from the germline V gene are KGHSH and LQKENI.

The J gene is TRBJ2-7, the V gene TRBV20-1, with D perhaps matching TRBD2 (5 bases). The V and J ends lost 6 bases and 3 bases respectively, with 9 bases between them. The CDR3 spans 11 residues. Looked up from germline, CDR1 is DFQATT and CDR2 is SNEGSKA (reference sequence). The CDR3 bases are TGCAGTGCCCGAGGGCACTACGAGCAGTACTTC. Amino acid sequence: CSARGHYEQYF.

The gene calls are TRBV7-9 and TRBJ2-1; no firm D call. The length of the CDR3 is 12 residues. Trimming stripped 8 bases from V and 4 bases from J, with 9 bases between. Germline V lookup: CDR1 SEHNR, CDR2 FQNEAQ (reference sequence). The CDR3 DNA is TGTGCCAGCGCGGATGAATACAATGAGCAGTTCTTC. It specifies CASADEYNEQFF.

As concerns this clone: The same CDR3 arises from other DNA sequences in this sample as well. This rearrangement joins TRBV6-5 to TRBJ2-7; D unclear. Germline V gives CDR1 MNHEY, CDR2 SVGAGI. There are 14 residues in the CDR3. V gave up 0 bases and J gave up 1 base, with 7 bases separating them. CDR3 coding DNA: TGTGCCAGCAGTTACTCGACATCTTCCTACGAGCAGTACTTC. This encodes CASSYSTSSYEQYF.

This chain connects TRBV25-1 to TRBJ1-1, with D perhaps TRBD1 (5 bases). The CDR3 runs 12 residues. Germline V lookup: CDR1 MGHDK, CDR2 SYGVNS. V was trimmed by 6 bases and J by 8 bases, leaving 13 bases between them. The CDR3 DNA is TGTGCCAGCAGGGGGCCGGGCGGCGAAGCTTTCTTT. Its protein is CASRGPGGEAFF. The variable domain in full, with the rest retrieved from reference TRBV25-1 and TRBJ1-1, is EADIYQTPRYLVIGTGKKITLECSQTMGHDKMYWYQQDPGMELHLIHYSYGVNSTEKGDLSSESTVSRIRTEHFPLTLESARPSHTSQYLCASRGPGGEAFFGQGTRLTVV.

The rearrangement links TRBV14 to TRBJ1-3; D ambiguous. Trimming cost V 4 bases and J 0 bases, with 13 bases left between them. Germline V gene sequence: CDR1 SGHDN, CDR2 FVKESK. This CDR3 is 16 amino acids long. The CDR3 DNA sequence: TGTGCCAGCAGCCCAACTGGCGGGCGCTCTGGAAACACCATATATTTT. Translation: CASSPTGGRSGNTIYF.

This rearrangement joins TRBV12-5 to TRBJ2-5; a weak D match, TRBD2 (6 bases). Germline V gene lookup returns CDR1 LGHNT and CDR2 FRNRAP. The CDR3 is 15 amino acids. V was shortened by 5 bases and J by 0 bases, with 13 bases between the two germline ends. CDR3 bases: TGTGCTAGTGGTCGCGGGGCAGCGTACCAAGAGACCCAGTACTTC. This gives the protein CASGRGAAYQETQYF.

The chain is built from TRBV6-6 and TRBJ1-3; D not resolved. The germline CDR1 and CDR2 sequences are MNHNY and SVGAGI (reference sequence). V lost 5 bases and J 8 bases, leaving 16 bases between the germline ends. CDR3 length: 14 residues. The CDR3 protein is CASSRRELVDTIYF. Here the CDR3 DNA reads TGTGCCAGCAGTAGGAGGGAATTGGTAGACACCATATATTTT.

This sequence joins TRBV7-9 and TRBJ2-1, with D perhaps TRBD1 (6 bases). CDR3 length equals 17 residues. Trimming took 1 base from V and 2 from J, leaving 15 bases between them. The V gene's germline CDR1 is SEHNR and CDR2 FQNEAQ (reference sequence). CDR3 DNA: TGTGCCAGCAGCTTAGGGAGGACAGCTATAACCTACAATGAGCAGTTCTTC. Encoded protein: CASSLGRTAITYNEQFF.

The chain combines TRBV30 with TRBJ2-7, with TRBD1 identical over 9 bases. The CDR3 spans 12 residues. With V trimmed by 5 bases and J by 7 bases, 6 bases remained unmatched. Germline V gene data show CDR1 as GTSNPN and CDR2 as SVGIG (reference sequence). DNA for the CDR3: TGTGCCTGGGGGGACAGGGCCGAAGAGCAGTACTTC. This sequence encodes CAWGDRAEEQYF.

J is TRBJ1-2 and V is TRBV6-4, with 7 bases matching TRBD1. Trimming removed 5 bases from V and 8 bases from J; junction bases left unmatched: 8. The CDR3 runs to 13 residues. Germline V gene data show CDR1 as MRHNA and CDR2 as SNTAGT. CDR3 sequence (DNA): TGTGCCAGCAGTCGGTTAAGGGGGCAAGGCTACACCTTC. It codes for CASSRLRGQGYTF.

This chain joins TRBV18 and TRBJ1-5, with 7 bases identical to TRBD1. CDR3 length: 16 amino acids. V was clipped by 4 bases and J by 3 bases; unmatched bases: 9. Germline V gene sequence: CDR1 KGHSH, CDR2 LQKENI. This CDR3 reads CASSLISGTDNQPQHF. The CDR3 nucleotides are TGTGCCAGCTCACTGATCTCCGGGACAGACAATCAGCCCCAGCATTTT.

The chain couples TRBV4-2 to TRBJ2-5, with TRBD2 identical over 11 bases. The CDR3 contains 16 residues. Germline V gives CDR1 LGHNA, CDR2 YNFKEQ. The junction had 5 bases not matched to a gene; V was cut back by 0 bases and J by 5 bases. The CDR3 reads CASSQEMTSGTETQYF. In nucleotides, the CDR3 is TGTGCCAGCAGCCAAGAGATGACTAGCGGGACGGAGACCCAGTACTTC.

The rearrangement uses TRBV27 and TRBJ2-7; 8 bases map to TRBD1. This CDR3 is built from 15 residues. V gave up 5 bases and J gave up 1 base; unmatched junction bases: 7. Germline CDR1 and CDR2: MNHEY and SMNVEV (reference sequence). CDR3 residues: CASSPRDRSSYEQYF. As DNA, the CDR3 is TGTGCCAGCAGTCCCCGGGACAGGTCTTCCTACGAGCAGTACTTC.

The chain joins TRBV27 to TRBJ2-7; 8 bases match TRBD2. The V gene end was trimmed by 0 bases and the J gene end by 1 base; junction bases not matched to a gene: 11. The CDR3 runs 18 residues. Per the germline V gene, CDR1 is MNHEY and CDR2 is SMNVEV (reference sequence). CDR3 protein: CASSLSSGTGVGSYEQYF. CDR3 nucleotide sequence: TGTGCCAGCAGTTTATCTAGCGGGACGGGTGTGGGTTCCTACGAGCAGTACTTC.

This chain joins TRBV2 and TRBJ2-2; D is ambiguous. V was cut by 6 bases and J by 3 bases, with 8 bases left in between. The CDR3 runs 13 residues. Germline assignment: CDR1 SNHLY and CDR2 FYNNEI. The CDR3 loop is CASRVGDTGELFF. The CDR3 coding sequence is TGTGCCAGCAGGGTAGGAGACACCGGGGAGCTGTTTTTT. The whole variable domain, filled in from reference TRBV2 and TRBJ2-2, reads EPEVTQTPSHQVTQMGQEVILRCVPISNHLYFYWYRQILGQKVEFLVSFYNNEISEKSEIFDDQFSVERPDGSNFTLKIRSTKLEDSAMYFCASRVGDTGELFFGEGSRLTVL.

The chain uses TRBV5-1 and TRBJ2-7, with TRBD2 identical over 11 bases. Germline trimming cut 4 bases from V and 6 bases from J; bases unmatched to any gene: 15. Germline V gene sequence: CDR1 SGHRS, CDR2 YFSETQ. The CDR3 has 17 amino acids. This chain's CDR3 is CASSPGGLAGGLGEQYF. The CDR3 bases are TGCGCCAGCAGCCCGGGGGGTCTAGCGGGAGGTCTTGGCGAGCAGTACTTC.

The CDR3 region is CASSQEGTENEKLFF. The CDR3 region has the DNA TGCGCCAGCAGCCAAGAAGGAACAGAAAATGAAAAACTGTTTTTT. The gene calls are TRBV4-1 and TRBJ1-4; the D is unclear. Germline V gene lookup returns CDR1 MGHRA and CDR2 YSYEKL. The CDR3 consists of 15 residues. Trimming stripped 0 bases from V and 5 bases from J, with 10 bases between.

The J gene is TRBJ2-7, the V gene TRBV7-8; TRBD1 matches 8 bases. CDR3 size: 14 residues. The germline gives CDR1 SGHVS, CDR2 FQNEAQ. V trimming: 4 bases; J trimming: 6 bases; junction bases outside the gene matches: 8. CDR3 nucleotide sequence: TGTGCCAGCAGCTCCCAGGGGGCGTCCCCCGAGCAGTACTTC. It is translated as CASSSQGASPEQYF.

V gene TRBV20-1 combines with J gene TRBJ1-2, with D tentatively TRBD1 (5 bases). Trimming cost V 5 bases and J 8 bases, with 12 bases left between them. The CDR3 loop spans 11 amino acids. Germline values: CDR1 DFQATT, CDR2 SNEGSKA (reference sequence). The CDR3 DNA reads as TGCAGTGCTTCAACAGGTGTGGGCTACACCTTC. Translation gives CSASTGVGYTF.

This clone was found once. V is TRBV6-5 and J is TRBJ2-5; unclear D gene. The ends were cut back, 10 bases at V and 5 bases at J, with 11 bases in the middle. Germline CDR1 reads MNHEY; CDR2 reads SVGAGI. There are 11 residues in the CDR3. DNA for the CDR3: TGTGCCACCAGCACCAGGGAGACCCAGTACTTC. Its protein product is CATSTRETQYF.

This chain joins TRBV7-9 and TRBJ2-1; 9 bases agree with TRBD2. CDR1 is SEHNR, CDR2 FQNEAQ, per germline (reference sequence). This CDR3 is 15 amino acids long. The junction had 7 bases not matched to a gene; V was cut back by 5 bases and J by 5 bases. The CDR3 is CASSDGASGDNEQFF. DNA for the CDR3: TGTGCCAGCAGCGACGGGGCTAGCGGGGACAATGAGCAGTTCTTC.

The rearrangement uses TRBV2 and TRBJ1-5, with D perhaps matching TRBD1 (6 bases). The germline V gene encodes CDR1 SNHLY and CDR2 FYNNEI. The CDR3 is made up of 15 amino acids. Trimming pared 4 bases from V and 1 base from J, leaving 11 bases between. The CDR3 is CASSADRFSNQPQHF. The CDR3 nucleotides are TGTGCCAGCAGTGCAGACAGGTTCAGCAATCAGCCCCAGCATTTT.

The V gene is TRBV27, the J gene TRBJ1-2, with D possibly matching TRBD1 (5 bases). CDR3 length: 12 amino acids. Trimming stripped 3 bases from V and 8 bases from J, with 10 bases between. CDR1 and CDR2 (germline): MNHEY, SMNVEV (reference sequence). CDR3 residues: CASSLGGSGYTF. The CDR3 region has the DNA TGTGCCAGCAGTTTGGGGGGTTCCGGCTACACCTTC.

This clone was seen a handful of times. This chain links TRBV18 with TRBJ2-7, with D unclear. Trimming took off 3 bases at V and 6 bases at J, with 12 bases between the two ends. The V gene's germline CDR1 is KGHSH and CDR2 LQKENI. The CDR3 has 13 residues. The chain's CDR3 is CASSPGSQREQYF. CDR3 nucleotides: TGTGCCAGCTCACCGGGCAGTCAACGCGAGCAGTACTTC.

The chain has TRBV27 and TRBJ2-7, with TRBD2 matching over 7 bases. Germline V gives CDR1 MNHEY, CDR2 SMNVEV (reference sequence). V shed 1 base and J 3 bases; nucleotides not matched to a gene: 15. The CDR3 extends over 18 amino acids. CDR3: CASSLFRGRGPDGYEQYF. The CDR3 coding sequence is TGTGCCAGCAGTTTATTTCGGGGGAGGGGCCCGGACGGCTACGAGCAGTACTTC.